Listed below are T cell receptor beta chains from one sample, sequenced in a study of technical replicates of blood from a few donors. Measured with immunoSEQ multiplex PCR; TCRdb has only the in-frame clones, and not every one. The data hold 65,000 to 80,000 clones, with about 97% observed a single time. Sequencing input: T cells isolated from PBMCs. These receptors were taken from a human donor in good health. The CDR3 runs from the conserved cysteine through the conserved F or W. D genes are given only for firm matches. Size values are once, few and many counts, or a class for expanded clones, and some rows have none.

v_gene	j_gene	len	abundance	d_gene	CDR3aa	CDR3nt
TRBV29-1	TRBJ2-3	12	.	.	CSVETRRDTQYF	TGCAGCGTTGAAACTCGGAGAGATACGCAGTATTTT
TRBV11-1	TRBJ2-1	15	.	.	CASSGSQLIYNEQFF	TGTGCCAGCAGCGGGAGTCAGCTTATTTACAATGAGCAGTTCTTC
TRBV5-6	TRBJ2-7	15	.	TRBD1	CASSLWTGSSYEQYF	TGTGCCAGCAGCTTGTGGACAGGGAGCTCCTACGAGCAGTACTTC
TRBV2	TRBJ1-2	12	.	.	CASYLGLLGYTF	TGTGCCAGCTACTTGGGACTTCTTGGCTACACCTTC
TRBV5-1	TRBJ2-1	14	.	.	CASSLDPAYNEQFF	TGCGCCAGCAGCTTGGATCCAGCCTACAATGAGCAGTTCTTC
TRBV15	TRBJ1-5	14	.	TRBD1	CATSAMTGDQPQHF	TGTGCCACCAGCGCAATGACAGGGGATCAGCCCCAGCATTTT
TRBV7-2	TRBJ2-7	13	once	.	CASSLVTGYEQYF	TGTGCCAGCAGCTTAGTAACCGGCTACGAGCAGTACTTC
TRBV7-2	TRBJ2-7	15	.	.	CASSSRQGGGYEQYF	TGTGCCAGCAGCTCTCGACAGGGAGGTGGCTACGAGCAGTACTTC
TRBV21-1	TRBJ2-5	13	.	.	CASGSGQLETQYF	TGTGCCAGCGGGTCGGGACAGTTAGAGACCCAGTACTTC
TRBV27	TRBJ1-6	12	.	.	CASSASGGPLHF	TGTGCCAGCAGTGCCTCTGGGGGCCCCCTCCACTTT
TRBV6-4	TRBJ2-1	15	.	.	CASSDVLASYNEQFF	TGTGCCAGCAGTGACGTGTTAGCTTCCTACAATGAGCAGTTCTTC
TRBV9	TRBJ1-5	15	.	TRBD1	CASSVGQGGNQPQHF	TGTGCCAGCAGCGTAGGCCAGGGGGGCAATCAGCCCCAGCATTTT
TRBV4-1	TRBJ2-5	15	.	.	CASSQGGRGQETQYF	TGCGCCAGCAGCCAAGGTGGAAGAGGGCAAGAGACCCAGTACTTC
TRBV4-3	TRBJ1-1	15	.	TRBD1	CASSHEDRGDTEAFF	TGCGCCAGCAGCCACGAGGACAGGGGTGACACTGAAGCTTTCTTT
TRBV27	TRBJ2-4	18	.	TRBD1	CASSEGQGLSIAKNIQYF	TGTGCCAGCAGTGAGGGACAGGGTCTCTCTATAGCCAAAAACATTCAGTACTTC
TRBV28	TRBJ1-2	14	.	.	CASSLLARNYGYTF	TGTGCCAGCAGTTTATTGGCCCGTAACTATGGCTACACCTTC
TRBV9	TRBJ2-5	15	.	.	CASSLNLGGRETQYF	TGTGCCAGCAGCCTTAACCTAGGGGGTCGGGAGACCCAGTACTTC
TRBV5-1	TRBJ2-3	18	.	TRBD2	CASSLMPGTSGRTDTQYF	TGCGCCAGCAGCTTAATGCCCGGGACTAGCGGGAGAACAGATACGCAGTATTTT
TRBV19	TRBJ2-7	14	.	.	CASSIVSSTYEQYF	TGTGCCAGTAGTATAGTGAGTTCTACCTACGAGCAGTACTTC
TRBV28	TRBJ2-3	16	.	TRBD2	CASSSSGSYSTDTQYF	TGTGCCAGCAGTTCTAGCGGGAGTTATAGCACAGATACGCAGTATTTT
TRBV10-3	TRBJ2-7	15	.	TRBD1	CAISPSGQGSYEQYF	TGTGCCATCAGCCCCTCGGGACAGGGCTCCTACGAGCAGTACTTC
TRBV2	TRBJ2-5	20	.	TRBD2	CASSGNNKGTSVKVQETQYF	TGTGCCAGCAGTGGCAATAATAAGGGGACTAGCGTTAAGGTACAAGAGACCCAGTACTTC
TRBV9	TRBJ2-7	13	.	.	CASSVGGEYEQYF	TGTGCCAGCAGCGTAGGGGGGGAATACGAGCAGTACTTC
TRBV28	TRBJ1-2	14	.	.	CASIIQGAHYGYTF	TGTGCCAGCATCATACAGGGAGCTCACTATGGCTACACCTTC
TRBV19	TRBJ1-1	13	.	.	CASSITLNTEAFF	TGTGCCAGTAGTATTACACTGAACACTGAAGCTTTCTTT
TRBV5-1	TRBJ2-7	14	.	TRBD1	CASSWQGVAYEQYF	TGCGCCAGCAGCTGGCAGGGGGTAGCCTACGAGCAGTACTTC
TRBV5-8	TRBJ2-7	15	.	.	CASSFSPKGASEQYF	TGTGCCAGCAGCTTTTCTCCCAAAGGGGCGAGCGAGCAGTACTTC
TRBV28	TRBJ2-2	15	.	TRBD1	CASSSGTGDVGELFF	TGTGCCAGCAGCTCCGGGACAGGGGATGTCGGGGAGCTGTTTTTT
TRBV6-5	TRBJ2-7	15	.	TRBD1	CASSIPGQALYEQYF	TGTGCCAGCAGCATACCGGGACAGGCCCTCTACGAGCAGTACTTC
TRBV11-3	TRBJ1-1	15	once	.	CASSPAGHTNTEAFF	TGTGCCAGCAGCCCCGCGGGGCATACGAACACTGAAGCTTTCTTT
TRBV28	TRBJ1-2	13	.	.	CASREREGYGYTF	TGTGCCAGCAGAGAGAGGGAGGGCTATGGCTACACCTTC
TRBV6-1	TRBJ1-1	15	.	.	CASSLRGGVNTEAFF	TGTGCCAGCAGTCTAAGAGGGGGGGTGAACACTGAAGCTTTCTTT
TRBV28	TRBJ1-1	14	once	.	CASSLGGGYTEAFF	TGTGCCAGCAGTTTAGGGGGCGGGTACACTGAAGCTTTCTTT
TRBV19	TRBJ2-7	14	.	TRBD2	CATGGSGDSYEQYF	TGTGCCACCGGGGGTAGCGGGGACTCCTACGAGCAGTACTTC
TRBV30	TRBJ2-3	17	once	TRBD1	CAWRVSLGTATTDTQYF	TGTGCCTGGAGAGTATCATTAGGGACAGCAACCACAGATACGCAGTATTTT
TRBV5-1	TRBJ2-5	15	.	TRBD1	CASSFRDRAGETQYF	TGCGCCAGCAGCTTTCGGGACAGGGCCGGAGAGACCCAGTACTTC
TRBV10-3	TRBJ2-1	15	.	TRBD1	CAISGTGEGDNEQFF	TGTGCCATCAGTGGTACAGGGGAAGGGGACAATGAGCAGTTCTTC
TRBV7-9	TRBJ2-5	14	.	.	CASSLARELETQYF	TGTGCCAGCAGCTTAGCCCGAGAGTTAGAGACCCAGTACTTC
TRBV10-3	TRBJ1-5	16	.	.	CAISESIPGGNQPQHF	TGTGCCATCAGTGAGTCGATACCAGGGGGCAATCAGCCCCAGCATTTT
TRBV30	TRBJ2-7	17	.	.	CAWSTPLSPKLSYEQYF	TGTGCCTGGAGTACCCCTTTGAGTCCAAAGCTCTCCTACGAGCAGTACTTC
TRBV5-6	TRBJ1-1	14	once	.	CASTRMAAKIEAFF	TGTGCCAGCACCAGGATGGCAGCCAAAATTGAAGCTTTCTTT
TRBV5-1	TRBJ1-5	16	.	.	CASSLGGRGSNQPQHF	TGCGCCAGCAGCTTGGGAGGCAGGGGAAGCAATCAGCCCCAGCATTTT
TRBV29-1	TRBJ1-2	13	once	TRBD1	CSVETGDNYGYTF	TGCAGCGTTGAGACAGGGGATAACTATGGCTACACCTTC
TRBV7-9	TRBJ1-2	13	.	.	CASSLVQNYGYTF	TGTGCCAGCAGCTTAGTACAGAACTATGGCTACACCTTC
TRBV11-3	TRBJ2-7	16	.	TRBD1	CASSSLGRDSSYEQYF	TGTGCCAGCAGCTCTCTGGGAAGGGACAGCTCCTACGAGCAGTACTTC